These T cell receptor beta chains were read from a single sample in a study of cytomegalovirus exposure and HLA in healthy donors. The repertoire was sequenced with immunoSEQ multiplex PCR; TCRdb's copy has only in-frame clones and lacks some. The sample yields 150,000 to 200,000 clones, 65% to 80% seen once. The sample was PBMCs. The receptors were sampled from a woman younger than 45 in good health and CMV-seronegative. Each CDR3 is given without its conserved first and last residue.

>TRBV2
ASRDSGNTEAF
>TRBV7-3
ASSSSGANTEAF
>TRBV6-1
ASSKRSRETGELF
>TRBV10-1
ASIPPQWSSGNTIY
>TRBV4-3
ASSQNPSANTGELF
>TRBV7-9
ASSAQWARGPRAGTEAF
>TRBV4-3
ASSQVGQANGYT
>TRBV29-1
SVGGDSLTEAF
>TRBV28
ASSSYEREIRDTQY
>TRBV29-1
SVQLLAGEGDTQY
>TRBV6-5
ASSTGIYNEQF
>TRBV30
AWSVRSGSGEQY
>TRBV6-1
ASSDRSGVSYEQY
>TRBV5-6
ASSLRFGETQY
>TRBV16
ASSQSNRSRIEAF
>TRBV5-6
ASSPTGRYEQY
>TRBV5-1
ASSLAGSGNYEQY
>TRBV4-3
ASSQDWASYNEQF
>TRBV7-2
ASSNSGSSEQY
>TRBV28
ASSFTSGGNEQF
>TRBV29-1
SVVGRLADYGYT
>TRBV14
ASSRSGQNTEAF
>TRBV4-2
ASSQVKGAEAF
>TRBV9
ASSASLRETTGELF
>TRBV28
ASNEGTSSYNEQF
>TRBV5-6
ASSLVVWTGGYP
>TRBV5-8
ASSLAVTANSPLH
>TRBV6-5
ASSYSGQGARDTQY
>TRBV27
ASSPRRLAENGEQY
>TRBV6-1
ASRDREGSGYT
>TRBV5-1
ASGDDTAYNEQF
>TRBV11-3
ASSLATGDYEQY
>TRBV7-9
ASSNILLAGSEQF
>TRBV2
ASSVTGGLYEQY
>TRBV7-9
SSSFSRGGGGTEAF
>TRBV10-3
AIRSGVAGGPGGEDTQY
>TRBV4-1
ASSQGHNNYGYT
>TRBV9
ASSVGGESQPQH
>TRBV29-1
SVADKRREETQY
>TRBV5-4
ASSIRTSPLYNEQF
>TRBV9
ASSVGTSGAWH
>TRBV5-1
ASSLAGTGAIDTQY
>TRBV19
ASSWGVSGANVLT
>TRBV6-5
AISQGERETQY
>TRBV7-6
ASSLTSGSYEQY
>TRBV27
ASSLVRGSNEKLF
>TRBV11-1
ASSFEVGGSEAF
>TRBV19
ASSIPPKSHEQY
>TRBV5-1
ASRYDRDTEAF
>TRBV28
ASTPGGGAAGELF
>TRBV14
ASSQQRYSPYGYT
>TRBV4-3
ASSQEGQGARDTQY
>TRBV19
ASSFTSGYNEQF
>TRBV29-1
SVGADGEQY
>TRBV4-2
ASSQVGNSYEQY